The next 30 T cell receptor beta chains were all read from a single sample in a study of control samples from healthy donors and cancer patients. TCRdb's copy holds only in-frame clones and misses some; the assay was immunoSEQ multiplex PCR. This table holds 130,000 or so clones, around 94% found once. The sequenced sample consisted of blood. These receptors were collected from a man aged 35 to 55 in good health.

Here the CDR3 DNA reads TGTGCCAGCAGTGTTAGTGGGGAGCAGTACTTC. This codes for CASSVSGEQYF. The V call is TRBV28, the J call TRBJ2-7; D unclear. Germline lookup yields CDR1 MDHEN and CDR2 SYDVKM. Trimming cost V 5 bases and J 7 bases, with 9 bases left between them. The CDR3 spans 11 residues.

This chain connects TRBV30 to TRBJ2-7; TRBD1 matches 8 bases. The CDR3 is 12 amino acids. Losses at the gene ends were 4 bases for V and 2 bases for J; bases not matched to a gene: 1. The germline gives CDR1 GTSNPN, CDR2 SVGIG (reference sequence). CDR3 bases: TGTGCCTGGACGGACAGGGCCTACGAGCAGTACTTC. The encoded protein is CAWTDRAYEQYF.

J is TRBJ2-6 and V is TRBV6-5; D tentatively reads TRBD1 or TRBD2 (6 bases each). From germline, CDR1 is MNHEY and CDR2 SVGAGI. The CDR3 loop spans 14 amino acids. With 8 bases removed from V and 4 bases from J, the gap between germline ends came to 12 bases. The CDR3 region is CASAQGGGANVLTF. In nucleotides, the CDR3 is TGTGCCAGCGCACAGGGAGGAGGGGCCAACGTCCTGACTTTC.

The chain joins TRBV4-1 to TRBJ1-4, with TRBD1 as a possible D gene (5 bases). The CDR3 runs to 16 residues. Trimming shortened V by 0 bases and J by 5 bases, and 13 bases separated the two germline ends. Germline lookup yields CDR1 MGHRA and CDR2 YSYEKL. CDR3 region: CASSQDREGENEKLFF. In nucleotides, the CDR3 is TGCGCCAGCAGCCAAGATAGGGAAGGGGAGAATGAAAAACTGTTTTTT.

The CDR3 nucleotides are TGTGCCAGCAGCGAGACTACAGGGAGGGACACTGAAGCTTTCTTT. The encoded protein is CASSETTGRDTEAFF. This chain joins TRBV7-2 and TRBJ1-1; possible D gene TRBD1, 6 bases. Germline lookup yields CDR1 SGHTA and CDR2 FQGNSA. This CDR3 spans 15 amino acids. The V end lost 5 bases, the J end lost 3 bases, and 16 bases lay between the germline ends.

This chain joins TRBV28 and TRBJ2-7; 11 bases fit TRBD1. The CDR3 is 16 amino acids. J gave up 1 base and V 1 base, and 3 bases lay outside the gene matches. The germline CDR1 and CDR2 sequences are MDHEN and SYDVKM. CDR3: CASSLFGTGGSYEQYF. The CDR3 nucleotides are TGTGCCAGCAGTTTATTCGGGACAGGGGGTTCCTACGAGCAGTACTTC.

This clone was picked up a small number of times. This rearrangement joins TRBV21-1 to TRBJ2-3; TRBD2, as called in the table, went unchecked against the DNA. TRBV21-1 is classified as a pseudogene. CDR3 length: 16 amino acids. The CDR3 is CASSLLGRGSTDTQYF. For the CDR3, the DNA is TGTGCCAGTTCGCTTCTCGGGCGGGGTAGCACAGATACGCAGTATTTT.

This chain links TRBV5-1 with TRBJ2-3; no firm D call. This CDR3 is built from 14 residues. V shed 2 bases and J shed 2 bases, with 9 bases lying between them. Looked up from germline, CDR1 is SGHRS and CDR2 is YFSETQ. CDR3 region: CASSFDQVTDTQYF. Here the CDR3 DNA reads TGCGCCAGCAGCTTTGACCAGGTCACAGATACGCAGTATTTT. Supplemented by reference TRBV5-1 and TRBJ2-3, the full variable domain reads KAGVTQTPRYLIKTRGQQVTLSCSPISGHRSVSWYQQTPGQGLQFLFEYFSETQRNKGNFPGRFSGRQFSNSRSEMNVSTLELGDSALYLCASSFDQVTDTQYFGPGTRLTVL.

In this sample, this clone turned up a few times. The chain joins TRBV7-8 to TRBJ2-7; 7 positions agree with TRBD1. Germline V gene sequence: CDR1 SGHVS, CDR2 FQNEAQ. The J segment lost 0 bases and the V segment lost 4 bases, leaving 9 bases of the junction unmatched. The CDR3 length is 16 residues. CDR3: CASSSSRDRSSYEQYF. The CDR3 DNA reads TGTGCCAGCAGCTCGTCCCGGGACAGAAGCTCCTACGAGCAGTACTTC.

The chain recombines TRBV9 with TRBJ1-1, with D unresolved. V lost 4 bases to trimming and J lost 4 bases, with 5 bases between them. This CDR3 comprises 11 residues. CDR1 is SGDLS, CDR2 YYNGEE, per germline. CDR3 sequence (DNA): TGTGCCAGCAGCCCTACCACTGAAGCTTTCTTT. The encoded protein is CASSPTTEAFF.

This clone was picked up one time. This rearrangement joins TRBV24-1 to TRBJ2-1, with D perhaps being TRBD1 or TRBD2 (9 bases each). There are 18 residues in the CDR3. Trimming took off 6 bases at V and 7 bases at J, with 27 bases between the two ends. Germline V gives CDR1 KGHDR, CDR2 SFDVKD. The DNA of the CDR3 is TGTGCCACCAGTCCGGGACAGGGATTGCGGGAGGGCTGGAATGAGCAGTTCTTC. It encodes CATSPGQGLREGWNEQFF.

The chain has TRBV7-3 and TRBJ2-7; a weak D match, TRBD1 (6 bases). This CDR3 region has 15 residues. Looked up from germline, CDR1 is SGHTA and CDR2 is FQGTGA. Trimming removed 0 bases from V and 1 base from J, with 10 bases in between. This CDR3 reads CASSLTRGASYEQYF. CDR3 DNA: TGTGCCAGCAGCTTAACCAGGGGCGCGTCCTACGAGCAGTACTTC.

The chain carries TRBV5-1 and TRBJ2-7; D uncertain. The germline CDR1 and CDR2 sequences are SGHRS and YFSETQ. V was clipped by 0 bases and J by 2 bases, with 12 bases between them. The CDR3 covers 15 residues. The CDR3 coding sequence is TGCGCCAGCAGCTTGGAGGCACCGAGTACCTACGAGCAGTACTTC. It translates to CASSLEAPSTYEQYF.

The genes are TRBV29-1 and TRBJ2-7; D is perhaps TRBD1 or TRBD2 (6 bases each). Germline-derived CDR1 and CDR2 are SQVTM and ANQGSEA. V was clipped by 0 bases and J by 4 bases, with 10 bases between them. The CDR3 extends over 13 amino acids. The CDR3 DNA sequence: TGCAGCGTTGAAGAGGGGGCGGGGTACGAGCAGTACTTC. It yields the protein CSVEEGAGYEQYF.

Details on this clone: At one of its ends the junction is not consistent with the germline gene, which may arise from a read error. This sequence joins TRBV19 and TRBJ1-1; D uncertain. Looked up from germline, CDR1 is LNHDA and CDR2 is SQIVND (reference sequence). This CDR3 spans 16 amino acids. CDR3 nucleotide sequence: TGTGCCAGTAGTCCTGCGGGTGGCCGGATGAACGCTGAAGCTTTCTTT. Protein product: CASSPAGGRMNAEAFF.

The V call is TRBV5-6, the J call TRBJ2-7, with D tentatively TRBD1 or TRBD2 (5 bases each). CDR3 length: 16 amino acids. Germline V gives CDR1 SGHDT, CDR2 YYEEEE. Trimming shortened V by 0 bases and J by 2 bases, and 15 bases separated the two germline ends. CDR3 DNA: TGTGCCAGCAGCTTGGACCCTGGGGGAAATCCCTACGAGCAGTACTTC. It specifies CASSLDPGGNPYEQYF. Filled out from reference TRBV5-6 and TRBJ2-7, the complete variable domain reads DAGVTQSPTHLIKTRGQQVTLRCSPKSGHDTVSWYQQALGQGPQFIFQYYEEEERQRGNFPDRFSGHQFPNYSSELNVNALLLGDSALYLCASSLDPGGNPYEQYFGPGTRLTVT.

The rearrangement uses TRBV7-9 and TRBJ1-1, with D possibly TRBD1 on 6 matching bases. The V gene's germline CDR1 is SEHNR and CDR2 FQNEAQ (reference sequence). The CDR3 length is 13 residues. V was cut by 5 bases and J by 5 bases, with 12 bases left in between. Here the CDR3 DNA reads TGTGCCAGCAGCCTACAGGGACATACTGAAGCTTTCTTT. It codes for CASSLQGHTEAFF.

V is TRBV27 and J is TRBJ2-6; D call uncertain. V shed 3 bases and J shed 0 bases, with 12 bases lying between them. The germline CDR1 and CDR2 sequences are MNHEY and SMNVEV (reference sequence). CDR3 size: 17 residues. The CDR3 bases are TGTGCCAGCAGTTTTTACGGTTTGAGCTCTGGGGCCAACGTCCTGACTTTC. Residues: CASSFYGLSSGANVLTF.

The chain is built from TRBV5-1 and TRBJ2-7, with D hard to call. Trimming removed 2 bases at V and 2 bases at J, with 14 bases between. The length of the CDR3 is 15 residues. Germline loops: CDR1 SGHRS, CDR2 YFSETQ. CDR3 DNA: TGCGCCAGCAGCTTTACCGGCTTATCACCCTACGAGCAGTACTTC. It is translated as CASSFTGLSPYEQYF.

This chain links TRBV3-1 (or the pseudogene TRBV3-2) with TRBJ1-1; the D is unclear. The CDR3 consists of 13 residues. CDR1 is LGHDT, CDR2 YNNKEL, per germline (reference sequence). V lost 4 bases, J lost 1 base, and 7 bases lay in between. CDR3 residues: CASSPTKNTEAFF. As DNA, the CDR3 is TGTGCCAGCAGCCCCACAAAGAACACTGAAGCTTTCTTT.

The V and J genes are TRBV7-2 and TRBJ1-2; 7 nucleotides agree with TRBD1. The length of the CDR3 is 15 residues. Germline V gene lookup returns CDR1 SGHTA and CDR2 FQGNSA. V shed 1 base and J 6 bases; nucleotides not matched to a gene: 8. The CDR3 sequence is CASSLVQGGIDGYTF. For the CDR3, the DNA is TGTGCCAGCAGCTTAGTTCAGGGGGGGATCGATGGCTACACCTTC.

This clone was observed a single time. The chain employs TRBV4-2 and TRBJ2-2; D might be TRBD1 (6 bases). Trimming shortened V by 0 bases and J by 6 bases, and 11 bases separated the two germline ends. Germline-derived CDR1 and CDR2 are LGHNA and YNFKEQ. This CDR3 is built from 15 residues. CDR3 in DNA: TGTGCCAGCAGCCAAGAGGGAACAGGGCCCGGGGAGCTGTTTTTT. It yields the protein CASSQEGTGPGELFF.

V and J are TRBV4-1 and TRBJ1-5, with D hard to call. Germline V gene lookup returns CDR1 MGHRA and CDR2 YSYEKL. V was clipped by 1 base and J by 9 bases, with 10 bases between them. CDR3 length: 13 amino acids. CDR3 loop: CASSQGTIGPQHF. The CDR3 DNA follows: TGCGCCAGCAGCCAAGGCACAATAGGGCCCCAGCATTTT.

In its sample, this clone was seen once. The chain couples TRBV28 to TRBJ1-1, with 10 bases fitting TRBD1. Germline V gene data show CDR1 as MDHEN and CDR2 as SYDVKM. This CDR3 is built from 17 residues. V was clipped by 4 bases and J by 3 bases; unmatched bases: 11. The CDR3 loop is CASSSLWDRGWDTEAFF. The CDR3 DNA sequence: TGTGCCAGCAGTTCCTTGTGGGACAGGGGTTGGGACACTGAAGCTTTCTTT.

The chain employs TRBV7-8 and TRBJ1-4, with 10 nucleotides matching TRBD1. CDR3 length equals 16 residues. V dropped 5 bases and J dropped 7; count of bases not matched to a gene: 10. Germline lookup yields CDR1 SGHVS and CDR2 FQNEAQ. CDR3 DNA: TGTGCCAGCAGCGCCGGACAGGGGGACAATAGTGAAAAACTGTTTTTT. Its translation: CASSAGQGDNSEKLFF.

This chain links TRBV5-1 with TRBJ2-1; perhaps TRBD2 as D (6 bases). V dropped 4 bases and J dropped 6 bases, with 8 bases sitting between them. The germline V gene encodes CDR1 SGHRS and CDR2 YFSETQ. CDR3 length: 12 amino acids. The CDR3 coding sequence is TGCGCCAGCAGCCGGGGGTCCAATGAGCAGTTCTTC. Translation gives CASSRGSNEQFF.

The V call is TRBV29-1, the J call TRBJ1-1; D is perhaps TRBD1 (5 bases). The germline V and J ends were trimmed by 4 bases and 0 bases, with 12 bases remaining between them. CDR3 size: 14 residues. Germline values: CDR1 SQVTM, CDR2 ANQGSEA. The CDR3 DNA sequence: TGCAGCGTTGGACGGGGCCAAGTGAACACTGAAGCTTTCTTT. It yields the protein CSVGRGQVNTEAFF. The full variable domain, rest sourced from reference TRBV29-1 and TRBJ1-1, is SAVISQKPSRDICQRGTSLTIQCQVDSQVTMMFWYRQQPGQSLTLIATANQGSEATYESGFVIDKFPISRPNLTFSTLTVSNMSPEDSSIYLCSVGRGQVNTEAFFGQGTRLTVV.

The chain is built from TRBV4-3 and TRBJ2-1; TRBD1 aligns across 7 bases. This CDR3 has 16 amino acids. J was trimmed by 3 bases and V by 0 bases; bases with no gene match: 5. CDR1 and CDR2 (germline): LGHNA, YSLEER. The CDR3 coding sequence is TGCGCCAGCAGCCAAGACCGACAGGGCAGCTACAATGAGCAGTTCTTC. It codes for CASSQDRQGSYNEQFF.

V gene TRBV27 combines with J gene TRBJ2-3, with D possibly being TRBD1 (6 bases). Germline assignment: CDR1 MNHEY and CDR2 SMNVEV (reference sequence). The V gene lost 3 bases and the J gene lost 1 base, with 11 bases spanning the gap. CDR3 length equals 15 residues. As DNA, the CDR3 is TGTGCCAGCAGTTTTTCAGGGGACGGCACAGATACGCAGTATTTT. This codes for CASSFSGDGTDTQYF.

The rearrangement joins TRBV14 to TRBJ1-2; 8 bases agree with TRBD1. CDR3 length equals 15 residues. The germline CDR1 and CDR2 sequences are SGHDN and FVKESK. After removal of 4 bases from V and 8 bases from J, the junction contained 12 bases not matched to a gene. The CDR3 DNA is TGTGCCAGCAGCCGATCCAGACAGGGGCATCGAGGCTACACCTTC. This encodes CASSRSRQGHRGYTF.